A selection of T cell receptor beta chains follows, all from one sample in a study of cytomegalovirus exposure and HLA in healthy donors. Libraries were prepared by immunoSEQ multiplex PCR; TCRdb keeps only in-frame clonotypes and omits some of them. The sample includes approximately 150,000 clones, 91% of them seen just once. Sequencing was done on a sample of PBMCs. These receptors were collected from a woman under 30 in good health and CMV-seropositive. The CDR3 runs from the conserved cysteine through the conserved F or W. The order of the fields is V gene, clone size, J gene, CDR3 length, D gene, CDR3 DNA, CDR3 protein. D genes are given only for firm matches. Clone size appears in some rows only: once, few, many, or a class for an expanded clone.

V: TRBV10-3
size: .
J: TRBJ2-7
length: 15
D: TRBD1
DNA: TGTGCCATCAGGAGGATACGACAGGGCCGGGACGAGCAGTACTTC
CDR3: CAIRRIRQGRDEQYF

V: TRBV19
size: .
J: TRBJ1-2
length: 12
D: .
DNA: TGTGCCAGTAGTATATCAGGGGTTGGCTACACCTTC
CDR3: CASSISGVGYTF

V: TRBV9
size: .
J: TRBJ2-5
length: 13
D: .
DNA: TGTGCCAGCAGCCCCCGGGGAGTGGAGACCCAGTACTTC
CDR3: CASSPRGVETQYF

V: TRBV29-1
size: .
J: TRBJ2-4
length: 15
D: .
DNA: TGCAGCGTTGAAGAGGGGCGGGGAGCCAAAAACATTCAGTACTTC
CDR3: CSVEEGRGAKNIQYF

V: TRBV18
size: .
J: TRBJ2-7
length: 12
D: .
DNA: TGTGCCAGCTCACCAGCAGGGTTCGAGCAGTACTTC
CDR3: CASSPAGFEQYF

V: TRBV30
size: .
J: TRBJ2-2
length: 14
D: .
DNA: TGTGCCTGGAGTTTGACAGTGAACACCGGGGAGCTGTTTTTT
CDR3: CAWSLTVNTGELFF

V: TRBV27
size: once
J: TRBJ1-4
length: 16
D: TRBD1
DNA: TGTGCCAGCAGTTGGGGCCAGGGGGCGGTAGTGGGAAAACTGTTTTTT
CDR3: CASSWGQGAVVGKLFF

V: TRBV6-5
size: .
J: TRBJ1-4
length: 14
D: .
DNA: TGTGCCAGCAGTTCGACAGGAGTGCGTGAAAAACTGTTTTTT
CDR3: CASSSTGVREKLFF

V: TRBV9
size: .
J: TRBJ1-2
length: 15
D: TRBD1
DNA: TGTGCCAGCAGCGCCGTTGAACAGGGGGCGTTTGGCTACACCTTC
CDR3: CASSAVEQGAFGYTF

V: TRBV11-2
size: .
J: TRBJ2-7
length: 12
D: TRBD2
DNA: TGTGCCAGCAGCTCCGGGGGGTACGAGCAGTACTTC
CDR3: CASSSGGYEQYF

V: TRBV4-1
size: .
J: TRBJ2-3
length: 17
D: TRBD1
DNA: TGCGCCAGCAGCCAAGATGGGACAGGGACGAGCACAGATACGCAGTATTTT
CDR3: CASSQDGTGTSTDTQYF

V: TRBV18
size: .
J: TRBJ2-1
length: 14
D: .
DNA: TGTGCCAGCTCCCTCGGGAGAGAGGGCAATGAGCAGTTCTTC
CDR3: CASSLGREGNEQFF

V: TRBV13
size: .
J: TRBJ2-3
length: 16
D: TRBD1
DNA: TGTGCCAGCAGCGCGCGACAGGGGACGTTGGCAGATACGCAGTATTTT
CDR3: CASSARQGTLADTQYF

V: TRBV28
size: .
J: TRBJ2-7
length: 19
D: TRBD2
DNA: TGTGCCAGCAGACCGAAACCCGGGACTAGCGGGAGTGGGCGGCACGAGCAGTACTTC
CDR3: CASRPKPGTSGSGRHEQYF

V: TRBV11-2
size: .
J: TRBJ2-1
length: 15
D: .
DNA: TGTGCCAGCAGACATCCGGGACTGTCCGATCTTGAGCAGTTCTTC
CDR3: CASRHPGLSDLEQFF

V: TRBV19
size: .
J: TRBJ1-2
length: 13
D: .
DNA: TGTGCCAGTAGTATGGGGGGGTCCTATGGCTACACCTTC
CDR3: CASSMGGSYGYTF

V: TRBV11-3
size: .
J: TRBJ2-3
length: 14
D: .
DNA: TGTGCCAGCAGCTTCCGGACAGACACAGATACGCAGTATTTT
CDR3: CASSFRTDTDTQYF

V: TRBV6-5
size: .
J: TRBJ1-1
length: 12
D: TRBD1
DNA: TGTGCCAGCAGGGAGAACAGGGGTAAAGCTTTCTTT
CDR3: CASRENRGKAFF

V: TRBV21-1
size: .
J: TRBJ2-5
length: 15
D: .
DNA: TGTGCCAGCAGCAAAGATGGACACGACGGAGAGACCCAGTACTTC
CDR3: CASSKDGHDGETQYF

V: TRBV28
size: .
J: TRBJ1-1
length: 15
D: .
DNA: TGTGCCAGCAGTCTCTCGACAGGCCTGAACACTGAAGCTTTCTTT
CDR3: CASSLSTGLNTEAFF

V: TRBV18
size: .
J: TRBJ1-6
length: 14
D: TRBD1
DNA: TGTGCCAGCTCCACCGGGACAGATAATTCACCCCTCCACTTT
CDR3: CASSTGTDNSPLHF

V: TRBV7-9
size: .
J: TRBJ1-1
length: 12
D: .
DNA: TGTGCCAGCAGCCAGGCCCGCACTGAAGCTTTCTTT
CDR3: CASSQARTEAFF

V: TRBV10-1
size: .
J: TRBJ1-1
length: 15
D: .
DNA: TGCGCCAGCACCCCCCCTCAGGGGACCTACACTGAAGCTTTCTTT
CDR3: CASTPPQGTYTEAFF

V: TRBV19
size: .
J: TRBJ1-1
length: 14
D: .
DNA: TGTGCCAGTAGTCCCAGGGGAGGGTTCACTGAAGCTTTCTTT
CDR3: CASSPRGGFTEAFF

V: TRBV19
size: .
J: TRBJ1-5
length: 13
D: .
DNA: TGTGCCAGCGGCTGGGCAGAGAATCAGCCCCAGCATTTT
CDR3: CASGWAENQPQHF

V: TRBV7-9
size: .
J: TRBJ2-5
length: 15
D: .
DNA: TGTGCCAGCAGCTTAGGAGTTACAGGCCAAGAGACCCAGTACTTC
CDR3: CASSLGVTGQETQYF

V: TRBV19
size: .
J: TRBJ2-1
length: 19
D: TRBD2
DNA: TGTGCCAGTAGTATAGTTGCTAGCGGGAGTGGGGTTGGTGCGAATGAGCAGTTCTTC
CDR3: CASSIVASGSGVGANEQFF

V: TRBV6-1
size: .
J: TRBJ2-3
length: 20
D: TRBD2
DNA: TGTGCCAGCAGTGAAAGGGTAGCGGGGTTACTTAGTTTTAGCACAGATACGCAGTATTTT
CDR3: CASSERVAGLLSFSTDTQYF

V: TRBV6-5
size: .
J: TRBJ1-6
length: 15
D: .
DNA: TGTGCCAGCAGTTACTCTGATCGAGCGAATTCACCCCTCCACTTT
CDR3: CASSYSDRANSPLHF

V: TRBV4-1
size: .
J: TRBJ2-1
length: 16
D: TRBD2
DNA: TGCGCCAGCAGAGTATGGACTAGCGGGGGGGACAATGAGCAGTTCTTC
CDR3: CASRVWTSGGDNEQFF

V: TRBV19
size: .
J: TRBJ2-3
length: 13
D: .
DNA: TGTGCCAGTATGCCCCCGGGGTTAGATACGCAGTATTTT
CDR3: CASMPPGLDTQYF

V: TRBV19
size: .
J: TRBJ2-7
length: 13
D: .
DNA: TGTGCCAGTAGTATGTTCGGCTCCTACGAGCAGTACTTC
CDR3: CASSMFGSYEQYF

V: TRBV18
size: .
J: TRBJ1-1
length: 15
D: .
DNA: TGTGCCAGCTCACCAATTTCAGCGGAGAACACTGAAGCTTTCTTT
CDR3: CASSPISAENTEAFF

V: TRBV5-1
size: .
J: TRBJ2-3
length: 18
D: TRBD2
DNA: TGCGCCAGCAGCATCGGGACTAGCGGGAGGGACCACACAGATACGCAGTATTTT
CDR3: CASSIGTSGRDHTDTQYF

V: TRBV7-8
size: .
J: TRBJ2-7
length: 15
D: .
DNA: TGTGCCAGCAGCTTAGCCGGGGACACCACCTACGAGCAGTACTTC
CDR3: CASSLAGDTTYEQYF

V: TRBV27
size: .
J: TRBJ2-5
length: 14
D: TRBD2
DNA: TGTGCCAGCAGTGAGCGGGAGGGCCTGGAGACCCAGTACTTC
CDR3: CASSEREGLETQYF

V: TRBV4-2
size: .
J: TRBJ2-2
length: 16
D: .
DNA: TGTGCCAGCACCTCAATTCCCGCCGGGGAAGGCGGGGAGCTGTTTTTT
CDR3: CASTSIPAGEGGELFF

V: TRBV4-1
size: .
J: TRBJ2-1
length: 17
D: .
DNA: TGCGCCAGCAGCCAAGGGAGGTCCCGGGACACCAACAATGAGCAGTTCTTC
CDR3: CASSQGRSRDTNNEQFF

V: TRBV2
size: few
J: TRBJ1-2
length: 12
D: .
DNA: TGTGCCAGCATGAGGGGAGGCTATGGCTACACCTTC
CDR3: CASMRGGYGYTF

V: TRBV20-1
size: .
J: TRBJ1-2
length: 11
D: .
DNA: TGCAGTGCTAGAGAACACAGTTCTTATACCTTC
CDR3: CSAREHSSYTF

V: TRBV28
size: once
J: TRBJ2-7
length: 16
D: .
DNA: TGTGCCAGCAGTTTCCCGACGACCAGGGGAAGGCCCGAGCAGTACTTC
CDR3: CASSFPTTRGRPEQYF

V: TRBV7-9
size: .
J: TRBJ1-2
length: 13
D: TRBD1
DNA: TGTGCCAGCAGCCCTGGGACAGACTATGGCTACACCTTC
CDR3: CASSPGTDYGYTF